These 11 T cell receptor beta chains came from one sample sequenced in a study of blood T cell repertoires in COVID-19. The assay was immunoSEQ multiplex PCR, and TCRdb's table has in-frame clones only and misses some. Of about 200,000 clones listed, around 86% are singletons. What was sequenced was peripheral blood. The receptors here all came from a woman in her forties or fifties with COVID-19, enrolled during active disease.

This clone was found many times. The chain is built from TRBV6-6 and TRBJ1-5; maybe TRBD1 (6 bases). The CDR3 extends over 14 amino acids. Germline V gives CDR1 MNHNY, CDR2 SVGAGI (reference sequence). V was cut by 6 bases and J by 7 bases, with 16 bases left in between. The CDR3: CASSPGAEGQPQHF. The CDR3 DNA sequence: TGTGCCAGCAGCCCAGGGGCAGAAGGCCAGCCCCAGCATTTT.

The chain uses TRBV5-1 and TRBJ2-7, with D possibly TRBD1 on 5 matching bases. Trimming removed 0 bases from V and 1 base from J, with 5 bases in between. In germline, CDR1 is SGHRS, CDR2 YFSETQ. CDR3 length: 13 amino acids. CDR3 nucleotides: TGCGCCAGCAGCTTGGGACAGTCCTACGAGCAGTACTTC. Its protein product is CASSLGQSYEQYF.

This clone has just a few counts. V usage is TRBV6-2 or TRBV6-3 and J usage is TRBJ1-6; 8 bases fit TRBD1. The V gene end was trimmed by 2 bases and the J gene end by 8 bases; junction bases not matched to a gene: 8. The CDR3 loop spans 16 amino acids. CDR1 is MNHEY, CDR2 SVGEGT, per germline. This CDR3 is CASSYPQGQGHSPLHF. The CDR3 bases are TGTGCCAGCAGTTACCCCCAAGGACAGGGACATTCACCCCTCCACTTT.

The chain couples TRBV6-5 to TRBJ2-2; 8 bases fit TRBD1. Germline assignment: CDR1 MNHEY and CDR2 SVGAGI. Trimming removed 6 bases from V and 6 bases from J; junction bases left unmatched: 9. The CDR3 is 15 residues long. The CDR3 region has the DNA TGTGCCAGCAGCTTTAACCAGGGGGCGTCCGGGGAGCTGTTTTTT. Its protein is CASSFNQGASGELFF.

V gene TRBV6-2 or TRBV6-3 combines with J gene TRBJ2-1; TRBD1 matches 9 bases. With V trimmed by 6 bases and J by 12 bases, 12 bases remained unmatched. Germline V gives CDR1 MNHEY, CDR2 SVGEGT. CDR3 length: 14 amino acids. CDR3 sequence (DNA): TGTGCCAGCAGCTCCGGGACAGGGATAAACGTGCAGTTCTTC. Encoded protein: CASSSGTGINVQFF.

This clone was found a few times. This rearrangement joins TRBV27 to TRBJ1-1; no firm D call. The CDR3 sequence is 13 residues long. The germline gives CDR1 MNHEY, CDR2 SMNVEV (reference sequence). Trimming shortened V by 3 bases and J by 5 bases, and 10 bases separated the two germline ends. CDR3 nucleotide sequence: TGTGCCAGCAGTTTTCAGCGGAGGACTGAAGCTTTCTTT. Translating gives CASSFQRRTEAFF.

The chain has TRBV11-3 and TRBJ2-1; 9 bases map to TRBD2. Germline-derived CDR1 and CDR2 are SGHNT and YENEEA. V trimming: 7 bases; J trimming: 5 bases; junction bases outside the gene matches: 9. This CDR3 is built from 15 residues. DNA for the CDR3: TGTGCCAGCAAGCCGGGACTAGCAACGCACAATGAGCAGTTCTTC. Translating gives CASKPGLATHNEQFF.

The rearrangement joins TRBV19 to TRBJ1-5, with 11 bases that match TRBD1. This CDR3 has 15 amino acids. V was pared by 5 bases and J by 4 bases, with 4 bases of the junction left unmatched. Per germline, CDR1 LNHDA and CDR2 SQIVND (reference sequence). CDR3 residues: CASSGQGAYNQPQHF. DNA of the CDR3: TGTGCCAGTAGTGGACAGGGGGCCTATAATCAGCCCCAGCATTTT.

The chain joins TRBV5-1 to TRBJ2-3; 7 bases align to TRBD1. The germline V gene encodes CDR1 SGHRS and CDR2 YFSETQ. This CDR3 has 15 amino acids. With V trimmed by 2 bases and J by 5 bases, 8 bases remained unmatched. The DNA for the CDR3 is TGCGCCAGCAGCTTACGACAGGGTTTTCTAGATACGCAGTATTTT. Translated: CASSLRQGFLDTQYF.

This clone has a single count. This sequence joins TRBV12-3 or TRBV12-4 and TRBJ1-2; the D gene is possibly TRBD1 (5 bases). V lost 5 bases and J 7 bases, leaving 14 bases between the germline ends. This CDR3 has 13 amino acids. CDR3 protein: CASSPLPGGGYTF. CDR3 in DNA: TGTGCCAGCAGTCCCCTCCCCGGGGGTGGCTACACCTTC.

The gene calls are TRBV10-3 and TRBJ1-5; 8 bases are shared with TRBD1. Germline V CDR1 and CDR2: ENHRY, SYGVKD. The junction had 7 bases not matched to a gene; V was cut back by 5 bases and J by 1 base. The CDR3 has 16 amino acids. The CDR3 spells CAISPDRGRSNQPQHF. Written as DNA, the CDR3 is TGTGCCATCAGTCCTGACAGGGGACGGAGCAATCAGCCCCAGCATTTT.